This T cell receptor (beta chain) emerged from a study of shared clonotypes between healthy human individuals (dated by TCRdb to 2018 to 2021). The study in broad terms: A couple of women and a few men aged 18 to 49 years were included in the cohort. To increase sequencing depth and limit assay-specific biases, TCR repertoire library preparation and sequencing were carried out by different laboratories using diverse techniques. To estimate repertoire size and how much clonotypes are shared between individuals, the study performed deep sequencing of blood TCR repertoires from roughly five healthy adults. Per donor, leukapheresis produced somewhere between about 0.94 and 9.5 billion PBMCs. For each donor, three plates each were used for CD4 naive and CD4 memory, two plates were used for CD8 naive, and one plate was used for CD8 memory.

What the study reported, not specific to this receptor: Naive subsets generally had larger estimated clonotype richness than memory subsets did. Sampling was limited to blood, and TCR repertoires in tissue likely differ from TCR repertoires in blood. Pairwise subsampling led to the expectation that sequencing depth would affect the degree of clonotype sharing among donors. Rarefaction of sorted-subset datasets indicated incomplete sequencing despite the large sequencing depth. Because the study included only a small number of donors, the genetic and exposure-history diversity represented was limited. Sharing across several donors was observed for about 4.8% of naive CD4, over 3% of naive CD8, over 2% of memory CD4, and around 0.4% of memory CD8 clonotypes. Compared with non-shared clonotypes, the clonotypes found in all four sorted-subset donors had higher generation probabilities.

Compared with germline, V lacks 4 bases and J lacks 4 bases; bases without a gene match: 2. Reading the germline V gene gives CDR1 SGHAT and CDR2 FQNNGV. The CDR3 covers 14 residues, taking in both the cysteine and the phenylalanine. Only the CDR3 portion is preserved as DNA: 42 bases, with reading frame beginning at the first base. With respect to this clone: Its antigen is still unknown. Base qualities are missing; no much larger clone stands one base away.

Using the deep immunoSEQ assay, TCR CDR3 regions were amplified from genomic DNA by multiplex PCR. For each cell subset, the extracted genomic DNA was distributed evenly across all wells of several immunoSEQ 96-well plates, and each plate served as one replicate. Each replicate PCR for sorted subsets received about 210 ng genomic DNA, equal to 28,000 or so T cell genomes. The purified libraries were quantified using a Qubit 3.0 fluorometer, sized with a Bioanalyzer 2100, and then quantified again using the KAPA Library Quantification kit. Every immunoSEQ 96-well plate was sequenced on a separate single-read 150-cycle Illumina NextSeq 550 flow cell. The authors' analysis ran thus. Because the immunoSEQ output included only junctional sequences and no quality scores, the filtering could not be the same as the filtering used for full-length reads. Sequences were annotated with PyIR, a Python wrapper for IgBLAST v1.9, and V/J genes and CDR3 were assigned using IMGT germline references. Reads were filtered out if the reads had weak V/J assignments (E-value above 1e-6), no CDR3, stop codons, out-of-frame junctions, or ambiguous translated residues. V3J clonotypes were defined as sequences sharing the same inferred V gene, J gene, and CDR3 amino acid sequence. Percentage overlap between repertoires was calculated by dividing the number of shared unique clonotypes by the size of the smaller repertoire. Three approaches were used to assess repertoire richness: RTK rarefaction, the Chao1 estimator, and Recon v2.1 estimates of unobserved clonotypes. OLGA was used to compute generation probabilities for all TCRbeta clonotypes that the gDNA method yielded from a few donors. Drawn from immuneACCESS, this table holds only the in-frame rearrangements with V and J called that TCRdb kept. Clones are partly lost; checked studies trace under half to an unresolved V gene and leave the rest unexplained. The DNA was the basis for D and trimming; V, J and clone size are from that table. For this sample the table gives over a million clones, of which more than 75% were detected only once. Roughly 0.65% of the sample lies in the top ten.

The donors were healthy, HIV-negative adults with no recently reported acute infections or vaccinations. Every donor was a Caucasian adult residing in Nashville, Tennessee, USA. Magnetic negative selection was used to enrich CD4+ T cells, after which naive cells were positively selected on CD45RA and the negative fraction became the memory subset. Blood was obtained by leukapheresis, after which PBMCs were separated by Ficoll-Histopaque density gradient centrifugation and cryopreserved in liquid nitrogen vapor phase. Purity and quantity of every magnetically sorted T cell population were checked by analytical flow cytometry. Genomic DNA was isolated from each sorted fraction and quantified by UV absorbance on a Nanodrop 2000c.

The sequenced sample was memory CD4+ T cells from PBMCs. The cell subset or site label here, explained by the study, means: CD45RA-negative fraction. The chain is made from TRBV11-2 and TRBJ2-7, with 12 bases aligning to TRBD2. The TCR comes from a man younger than 35 in good health. Some clones in this sample may be carry-over from other donors' samples. The CDR3 protein sequence reads: CASSSTSGRYEQYF. The sequence in DNA is TGTGCCAGCAGCTCAACTAGCGGGAGGTACGAGCAGTACTTC. Reference TRBV11-2 and TRBJ2-7 proteins supply the regions before and after the CDR3; the full variable domain is: EAGVAQSPRYKIIEKRQSVAFWCNPISGHATLYWYQQILGQGPKLLIQFQNNGVVDDSQLPKDRFSAERLKGVDSTLKIQPAKLEDSAVYLCASSSTSGRYEQYFGPGTRLTVT.